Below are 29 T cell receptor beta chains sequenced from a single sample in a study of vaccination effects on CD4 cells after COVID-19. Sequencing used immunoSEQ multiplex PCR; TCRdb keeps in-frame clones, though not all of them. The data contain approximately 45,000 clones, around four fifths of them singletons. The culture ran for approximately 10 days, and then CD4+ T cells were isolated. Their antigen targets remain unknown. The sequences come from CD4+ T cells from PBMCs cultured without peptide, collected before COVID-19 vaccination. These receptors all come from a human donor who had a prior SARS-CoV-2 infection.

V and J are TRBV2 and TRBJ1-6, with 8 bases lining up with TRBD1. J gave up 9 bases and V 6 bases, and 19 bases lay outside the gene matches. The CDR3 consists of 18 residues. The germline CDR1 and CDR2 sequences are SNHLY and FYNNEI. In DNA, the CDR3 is TGTGCCAGCAGCAGATGGAGGGTTACGGGACAGGCCGGTTCACCCCTCCACTTT. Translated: CASSRWRVTGQAGSPLHF.

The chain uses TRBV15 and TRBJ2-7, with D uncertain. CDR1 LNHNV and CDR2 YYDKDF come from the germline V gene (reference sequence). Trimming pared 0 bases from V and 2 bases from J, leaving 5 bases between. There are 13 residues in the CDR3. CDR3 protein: CATSRDATYEQYF. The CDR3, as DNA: TGTGCCACCAGCAGAGACGCGACCTACGAGCAGTACTTC.

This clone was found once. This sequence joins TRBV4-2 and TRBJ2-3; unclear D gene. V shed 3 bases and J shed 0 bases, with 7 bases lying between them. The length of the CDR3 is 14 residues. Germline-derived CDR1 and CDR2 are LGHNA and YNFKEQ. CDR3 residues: CASSQSDSTDTQYF. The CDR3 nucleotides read TGTGCCAGCAGCCAGTCGGACAGCACAGATACGCAGTATTTT.

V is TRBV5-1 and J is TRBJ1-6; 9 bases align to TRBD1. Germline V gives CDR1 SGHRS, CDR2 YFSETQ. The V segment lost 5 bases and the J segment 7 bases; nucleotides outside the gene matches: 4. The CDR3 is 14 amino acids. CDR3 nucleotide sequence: TGCGCCAGCAGACCCGGGACAGGGAATTCACCCCTCCACTTT. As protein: CASRPGTGNSPLHF.

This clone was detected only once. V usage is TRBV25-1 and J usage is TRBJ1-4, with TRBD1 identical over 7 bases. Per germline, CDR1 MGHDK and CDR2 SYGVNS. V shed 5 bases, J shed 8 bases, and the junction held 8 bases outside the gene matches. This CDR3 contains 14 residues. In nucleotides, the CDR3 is TGTGCCAGCAGTAAAGACAGGGTTTACGAAAAACTGTTTTTT. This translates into CASSKDRVYEKLFF.

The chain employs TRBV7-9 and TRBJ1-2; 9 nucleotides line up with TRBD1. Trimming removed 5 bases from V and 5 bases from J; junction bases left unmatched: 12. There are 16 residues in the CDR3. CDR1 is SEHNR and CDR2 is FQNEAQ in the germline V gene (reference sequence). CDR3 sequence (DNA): TGTGCCAGCAGCCTCGGATGGGACAGGGAAACATATGGCTACACCTTC. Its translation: CASSLGWDRETYGYTF.

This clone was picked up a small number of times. CDR3 DNA: TGTGCCAGCAGCCCCGGATTCGGAAGGACTGGGGACACTGAAGCTTTCTTT. This sequence encodes CASSPGFGRTGDTEAFF. The rearrangement uses TRBV5-8 and TRBJ1-1; D remains ambiguous. Germline V gene data show CDR1 as SGHTS and CDR2 as YDEGEE. Between the trimmed V and J ends, which lost 4 bases and 3 bases, there was a span of 22 bases. This CDR3 comprises 17 residues.

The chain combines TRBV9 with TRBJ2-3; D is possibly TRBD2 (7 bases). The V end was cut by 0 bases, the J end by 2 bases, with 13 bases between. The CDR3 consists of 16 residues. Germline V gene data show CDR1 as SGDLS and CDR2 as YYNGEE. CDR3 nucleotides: TGTGCCAGCAGCGTAGGTGGTCGGGGGGCCACAGATACGCAGTATTTT. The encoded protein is CASSVGGRGATDTQYF.

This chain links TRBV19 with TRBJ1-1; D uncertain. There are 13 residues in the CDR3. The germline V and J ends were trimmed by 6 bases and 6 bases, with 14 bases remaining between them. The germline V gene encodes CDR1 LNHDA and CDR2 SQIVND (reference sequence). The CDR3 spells CASSGLAGSEAFF. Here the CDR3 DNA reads TGTGCCAGTAGCGGACTTGCGGGGTCTGAAGCTTTCTTT. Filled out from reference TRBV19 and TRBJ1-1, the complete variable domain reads DGGITQSPKYLFRKEGQNVTLSCEQNLNHDAMYWYRQDPGQGLRLIYYSQIVNDFQKGDIAEGYSVSREKKESFPLTVTSAQKNPTAFYLCASSGLAGSEAFFGQGTRLTVV.

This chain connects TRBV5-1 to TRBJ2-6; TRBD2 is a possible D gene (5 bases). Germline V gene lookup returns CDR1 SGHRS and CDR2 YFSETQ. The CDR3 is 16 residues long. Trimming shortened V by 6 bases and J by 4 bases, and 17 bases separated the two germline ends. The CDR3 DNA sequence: TGCGCCAGCACCCCCGTGACGGGGAACGGGGCCAACGTCCTGACTTTC. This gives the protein CASTPVTGNGANVLTF.

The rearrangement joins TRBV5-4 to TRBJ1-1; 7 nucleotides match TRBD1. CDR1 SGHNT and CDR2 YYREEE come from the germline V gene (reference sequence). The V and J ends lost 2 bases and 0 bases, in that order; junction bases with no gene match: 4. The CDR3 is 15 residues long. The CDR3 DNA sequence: TGTGCCAGCAGCTTACCAGGGGGTCTGAACACTGAAGCTTTCTTT. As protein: CASSLPGGLNTEAFF.

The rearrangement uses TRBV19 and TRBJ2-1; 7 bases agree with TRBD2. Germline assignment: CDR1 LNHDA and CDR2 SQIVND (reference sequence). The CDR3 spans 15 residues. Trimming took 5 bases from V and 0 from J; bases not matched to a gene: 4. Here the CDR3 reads CASSQSGISYNEQFF. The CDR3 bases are TGTGCCAGTAGTCAGAGCGGGATCTCCTACAATGAGCAGTTCTTC.

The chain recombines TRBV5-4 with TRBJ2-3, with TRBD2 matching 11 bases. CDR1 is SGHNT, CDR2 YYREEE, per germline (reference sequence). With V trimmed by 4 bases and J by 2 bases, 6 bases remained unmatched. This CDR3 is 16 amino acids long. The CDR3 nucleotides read TGTGCCAGCAGCCCTAGCGGGAGGCCTAACACAGATACGCAGTATTTT. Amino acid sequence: CASSPSGRPNTDTQYF.

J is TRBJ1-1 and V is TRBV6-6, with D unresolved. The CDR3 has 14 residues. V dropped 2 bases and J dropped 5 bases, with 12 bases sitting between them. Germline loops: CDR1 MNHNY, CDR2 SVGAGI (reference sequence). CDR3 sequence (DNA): TGTGCCAGCAGTTACACCCCCGGGGATACTGAAGCTTTCTTT. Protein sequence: CASSYTPGDTEAFF.

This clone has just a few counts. As DNA, the CDR3 is TGTGCCAGCAGCTCCCATCCCCTAGACTCTGGAAACACCATATATTTT. It encodes CASSSHPLDSGNTIYF. V is TRBV5-6 and J is TRBJ1-3; unclear D gene. The V and J ends lost 3 bases and 0 bases respectively, with 13 bases between them. CDR3 length: 16 residues. Germline lookup yields CDR1 SGHDT and CDR2 YYEEEE.

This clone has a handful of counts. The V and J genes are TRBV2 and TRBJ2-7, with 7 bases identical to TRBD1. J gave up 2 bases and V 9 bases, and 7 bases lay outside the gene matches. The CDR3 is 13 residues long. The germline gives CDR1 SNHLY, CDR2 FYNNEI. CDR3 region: CASLEGAAYEQYF. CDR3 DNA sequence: TGTGCCAGTCTTGAGGGGGCCGCCTACGAGCAGTACTTC.

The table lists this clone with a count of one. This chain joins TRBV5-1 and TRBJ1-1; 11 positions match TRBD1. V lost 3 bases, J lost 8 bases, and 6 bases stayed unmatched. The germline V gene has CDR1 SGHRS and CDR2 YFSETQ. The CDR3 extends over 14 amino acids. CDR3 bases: TGCGCCAGCAGCTACCCCGGGACAGGGGGGGAAGCTTTCTTT. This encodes CASSYPGTGGEAFF.

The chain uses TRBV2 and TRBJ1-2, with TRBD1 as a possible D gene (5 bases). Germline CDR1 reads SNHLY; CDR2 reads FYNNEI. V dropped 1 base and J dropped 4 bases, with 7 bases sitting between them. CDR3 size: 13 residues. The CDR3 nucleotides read TGTGCCAGCAGTGAAGATGGGGGCTATGGCTACACCTTC. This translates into CASSEDGGYGYTF.

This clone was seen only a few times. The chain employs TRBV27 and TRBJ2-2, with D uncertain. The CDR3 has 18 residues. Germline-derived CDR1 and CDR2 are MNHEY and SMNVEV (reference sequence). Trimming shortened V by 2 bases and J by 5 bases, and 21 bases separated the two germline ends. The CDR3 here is CASSLESPGFSLTGELFF. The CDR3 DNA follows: TGTGCCAGCAGTTTAGAATCGCCCGGGTTCTCCCTTACCGGGGAGCTGTTTTTT.

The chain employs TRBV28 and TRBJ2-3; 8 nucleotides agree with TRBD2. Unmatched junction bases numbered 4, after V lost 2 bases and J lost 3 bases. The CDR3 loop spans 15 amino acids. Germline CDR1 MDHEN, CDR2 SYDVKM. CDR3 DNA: TGTGCCAGCAGTTTACATACTAGCGGAACAGATACGCAGTATTTT. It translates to CASSLHTSGTDTQYF. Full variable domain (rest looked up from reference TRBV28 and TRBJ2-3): DVKVTQSSRYLVKRTGEKVFLECVQDMDHENMFWYRQDPGLGLRLIYFSYDVKMKEKGDIPEGYSVSREKKERFSLILESASTNQTSMYLCASSLHTSGTDTQYFGPGTRLTVL.

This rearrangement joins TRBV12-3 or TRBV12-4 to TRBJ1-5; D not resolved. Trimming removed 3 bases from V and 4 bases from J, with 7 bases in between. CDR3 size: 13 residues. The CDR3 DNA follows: TGTGCCAGCAGTTTTCGGAATAATCAGCCCCAGCATTTT. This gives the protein CASSFRNNQPQHF.

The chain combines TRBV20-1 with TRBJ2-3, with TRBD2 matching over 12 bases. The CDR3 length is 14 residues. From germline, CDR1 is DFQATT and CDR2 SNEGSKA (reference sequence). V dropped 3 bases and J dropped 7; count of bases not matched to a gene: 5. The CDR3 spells CSASRTSGKYTQYF. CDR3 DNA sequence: TGCAGTGCTAGTCGGACTAGCGGGAAATATACGCAGTATTTT.

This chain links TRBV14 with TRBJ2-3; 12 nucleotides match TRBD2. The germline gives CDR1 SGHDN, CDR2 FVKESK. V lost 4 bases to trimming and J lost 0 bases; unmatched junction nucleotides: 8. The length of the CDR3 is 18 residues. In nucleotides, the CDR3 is TGTGCCAGCAGCCTAGCTAGCGGGAGGGCCTTGAGCACAGATACGCAGTATTTT. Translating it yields CASSLASGRALSTDTQYF.

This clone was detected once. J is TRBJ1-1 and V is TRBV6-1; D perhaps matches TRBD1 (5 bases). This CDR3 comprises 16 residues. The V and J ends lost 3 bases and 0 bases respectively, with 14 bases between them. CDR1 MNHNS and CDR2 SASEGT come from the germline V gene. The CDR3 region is CASSEGQGYMNTEAFF. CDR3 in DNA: TGTGCCAGCAGTGAGGGGCAGGGTTACATGAACACTGAAGCTTTCTTT.

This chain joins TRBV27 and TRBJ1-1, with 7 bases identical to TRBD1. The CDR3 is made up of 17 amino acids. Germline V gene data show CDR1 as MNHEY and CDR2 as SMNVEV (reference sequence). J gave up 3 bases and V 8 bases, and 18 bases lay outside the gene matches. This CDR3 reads CASGNRDRILRYTEAFF. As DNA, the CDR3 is TGTGCCAGCGGCAACCGGGACAGAATTCTAAGGTACACTGAAGCTTTCTTT.

CDR3 nucleotide sequence: TGTGCCATCAGCGAGGAAACAAGCTCCTACGAGCAGTACTTC. Protein: CAISEETSSYEQYF. The gene calls are TRBV10-3 and TRBJ2-7; D is uncertain. This CDR3 comprises 14 residues. V was shortened by 6 bases and J by 0 bases, with 12 bases between the two germline ends. Germline CDR1 reads ENHRY; CDR2 reads SYGVKD.

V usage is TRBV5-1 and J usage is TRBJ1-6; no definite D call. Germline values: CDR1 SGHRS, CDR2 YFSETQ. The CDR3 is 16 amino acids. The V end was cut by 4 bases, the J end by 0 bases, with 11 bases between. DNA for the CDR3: TGCGCCAGCAGCGGAAGAGGGAGCTCCTATAATTCACCCCTCCACTTT. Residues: CASSGRGSSYNSPLHF.

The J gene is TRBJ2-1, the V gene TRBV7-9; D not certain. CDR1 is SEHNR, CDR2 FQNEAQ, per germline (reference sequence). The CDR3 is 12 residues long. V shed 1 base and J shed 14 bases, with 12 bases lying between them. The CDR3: CASSLVPFSEFF. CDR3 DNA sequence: TGTGCCAGCAGCTTAGTTCCCTTTTCAGAGTTCTTC.

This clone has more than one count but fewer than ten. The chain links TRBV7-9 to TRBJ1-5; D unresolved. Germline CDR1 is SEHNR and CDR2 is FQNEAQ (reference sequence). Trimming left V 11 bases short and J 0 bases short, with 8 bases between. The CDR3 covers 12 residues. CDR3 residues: CALGNSNQPQHF. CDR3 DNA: TGTGCCCTGGGGAATAGCAATCAGCCCCAGCATTTT.